This is a list of T cell receptor beta chains from one sample in a study of T cells in Graves' hyperthyroidism and ophthalmopathy. TCRdb called the multiplex PCR reads again in MiXCR, with one record for every CDR3 protein. The profile shows approximately 560,000 distinct CDR3 sequences, approximately 14% of them singletons. Sequencing was done on a sample of blood. The receptor source for this set is a woman aged 25 to 39 with Graves' hyperthyroidism. Each CDR3 is given with its conserved first and last residue. A D gene is named only where the DNA matches it firmly. Clone size is stated in some rows and not others, as once, few, many or a class when expanded.

v_call	clone_size	d_call	j_call	cdr3_length	cdr3_nt	cdr3_aa
TRBV27	NA	TRBD1	TRBJ1-5	15	TGTGCCAGCACCGCGACAGGGGGCGTATCTCAGCCCCAGCATTTT	CASTATGGVSQPQHF
TRBV7-9	NA	TRBD1	TRBJ1-4	14	TGTGCCAGCAGGTCGGACAGGGGGACGGAAAAACTGTTTTTT	CASRSDRGTEKLFF
TRBV27	few	TRBD1	TRBJ1-6	15	TGTGCCAGCAGTTTATCGACAGGGTTGGGATCACCCCTCCACTTT	CASSLSTGLGSPLHF
TRBV27	many	NA	TRBJ2-1	14	TGTGCCAGCAGTCATCTAACGGGAGCCAATGAGCAGTTCTTC	CASSHLTGANEQFF
TRBV7-9	NA	TRBD2	TRBJ2-7	16	TGTGCCAGCAGCTTAGCTCTAGCGGGAGGGCCGTGGGAGCAGTACTTC	CASSLALAGGPWEQYF
TRBV7-9	many	NA	TRBJ2-1	15	TGTGCCAGCGGGAGCAGACAGTCGGGATACAATGAGCAGTTCTTC	CASGSRQSGYNEQFF
TRBV20-1	few	NA	TRBJ2-2	13	TGCAGTGCTTTGAAGGGGAACACCGGGGAGCTGTTTTTT	CSALKGNTGELFF
TRBV20-1	many	NA	TRBJ2-3	12	TGCAGTGCTAGCCGACCCGGGGATACGCAGTATTTT	CSASRPGDTQYF
TRBV12-3/TRBV12-4	NA	TRBD1	TRBJ2-1	17	TGTGCCAGCAGGCTAACCACCGGGACAGGGGGCCACAATGAGCAGTTCTTC	CASRLTTGTGGHNEQFF
TRBV5-1	NA	NA	TRBJ2-5	15	TGCGCCAGCAGCGGAACCGGGATCCAACAAGAGACCCAGTACTTC	CASSGTGIQQETQYF
TRBV30	many	NA	TRBJ2-3	12	TGTGCCTGGAGAGTTTACACAGATACGCAGTATTTT	CAWRVYTDTQYF
TRBV27	many	NA	TRBJ2-1	14	TGTGCCAGCAGTCGACAGCACTCCTACAATGAGCAGTTCTTC	CASSRQHSYNEQFF
TRBV19	few	NA	TRBJ1-2	14	TGTGCCAGTAAAGCCGTCGCCAAAAACTATGGCTACACCTTC	CASKAVAKNYGYTF
TRBV5-1	once	TRBD1	TRBJ2-5	14	TGCGTCAGCAGCTTGGGGACAGGCCAAGAGACCCAGTACTTC	CVSSLGTGQETQYF
TRBV29-1	few	TRBD2	TRBJ2-1	13	TGCAGCTTCAGGGCGGGAGGGTACAATGAGCAGTTCTTC	CSFRAGGYNEQFF
TRBV5-1	few	TRBD1	TRBJ2-5	19	TGCGCCAGCAGCCTCATAGGGACAGGGCAACCCCTCGAGGTAGAGACCCAGTACTTC	CASSLIGTGQPLEVETQYF
TRBV12-3/TRBV12-4	many	NA	TRBJ2-3	14	TGTGCCAGCAGTTTGGGGGTAGGAGCAGATACGCAGTATTTT	CASSLGVGADTQYF
TRBV4-1	NA	NA	TRBJ2-7	17	TGCGCCAGCAGCCAAGATCAGAAGCACGTGAGCTCCTACGAGCAGTACTTC	CASSQDQKHVSSYEQYF
TRBV7-3	few	NA	TRBJ1-4	13	TGTGCCAGCAGCCTCACTTCCAATGAAAAACTGTTTTTT	CASSLTSNEKLFF
TRBV20-1	many	NA	TRBJ1-1	15	TGCAGTGCTAGAGAGGGGGGTGGCAGGAACACTGAAGCTTTCTTT	CSAREGGGRNTEAFF
TRBV7-2	NA	TRBD2	TRBJ2-3	16	TGTGCCAGCAGCTTAGGGCTAGCGGGAGTAGGTAATACGCAGTATTTT	CASSLGLAGVGNTQYF
TRBV20-1	many	NA	TRBJ2-2	13	TGCAGTGCTAGTGGTACGAACACCGGGGAGCTGTTTTTT	CSASGTNTGELFF